This T cell receptor beta chain was found in a study of OX40 agonist ivuxolimab in advanced cancers. Study details: Patients got intravenous ivuxolimab at 0.01 to 10 mg/kg every 2 weeks.

Notes on the study in general: Both CD4+ and CD8+ T cell populations in blood had undergone clonal expansion by week 6 at 0.1 to 3.0 mg/kg. The expanded peripheral T cells' antigen specificity was not determined.

About this clone itself: The antigen is undetermined.

The junction had 2 bases not matched to a gene; V was cut back by 5 bases and J by 10 bases. Germline V gene lookup returns CDR1 MNHNS and CDR2 SASEGT. The CDR3 runs 12 residues. Profiled with immunoSEQ multiplex PCR; TCRdb holds only in-frame clones, not every one. The table records roughly 53,000 clones, roughly 93% of them present only once. The chain combines TRBV6-1 with TRBJ2-1; the match to TRBD2 covers 10 bases. This material consisted of CD4+ or CD8+ T cells sorted from blood, taken in a trial of the OX40 agonist ivuxolimab. This clonotype was sampled from an adult with an advanced solid tumor such as melanoma, head and neck, liver or kidney cancer. The CDR3 bases are TGTGCCAGCAGTCAACTAGCGGGGGAGCAGTTCTTC. Translated, it gives CASSQLAGEQFF.